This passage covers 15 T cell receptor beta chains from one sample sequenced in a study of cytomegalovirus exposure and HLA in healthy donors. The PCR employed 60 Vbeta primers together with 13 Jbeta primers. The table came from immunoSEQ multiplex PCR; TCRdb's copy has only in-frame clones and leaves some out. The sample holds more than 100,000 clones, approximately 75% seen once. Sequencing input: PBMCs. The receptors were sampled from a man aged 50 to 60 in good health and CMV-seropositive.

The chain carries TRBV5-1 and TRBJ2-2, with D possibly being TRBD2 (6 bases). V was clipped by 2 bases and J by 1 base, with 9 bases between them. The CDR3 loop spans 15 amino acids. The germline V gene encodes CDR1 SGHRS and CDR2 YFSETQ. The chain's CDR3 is CASSLTSQNTGELFF. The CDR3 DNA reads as TGCGCCAGCAGCTTAACTAGCCAGAACACCGGGGAGCTGTTTTTT.

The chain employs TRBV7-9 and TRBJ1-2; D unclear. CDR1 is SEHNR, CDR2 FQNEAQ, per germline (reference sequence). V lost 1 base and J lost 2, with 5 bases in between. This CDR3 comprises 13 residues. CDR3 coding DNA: TGTGCCAGCAGCTTAGTACAGAACTATGGCTACACCTTC. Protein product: CASSLVQNYGYTF. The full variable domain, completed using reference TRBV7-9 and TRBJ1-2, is DTGVSQNPRHKITKRGQNVTFRCDPISEHNRLYWYRQTLGQGPEFLTYFQNEAQLEKSRLLSDRFSAERPKGSFSTLEIQRTEQGDSAMYLCASSLVQNYGYTFGSGTRLTVV.

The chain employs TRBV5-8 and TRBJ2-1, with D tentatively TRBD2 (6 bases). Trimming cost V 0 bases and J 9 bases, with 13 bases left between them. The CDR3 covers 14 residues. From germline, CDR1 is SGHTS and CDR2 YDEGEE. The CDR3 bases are TGTGCCAGCAGCTTGGCGGGAGTGGGGAGTGAGCAGTTCTTC. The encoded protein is CASSLAGVGSEQFF.

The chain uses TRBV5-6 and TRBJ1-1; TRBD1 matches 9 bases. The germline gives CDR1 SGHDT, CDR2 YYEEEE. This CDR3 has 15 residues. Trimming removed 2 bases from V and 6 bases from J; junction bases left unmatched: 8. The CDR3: CASSFRQGGTPEAFF. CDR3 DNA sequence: TGTGCCAGCAGCTTTCGACAGGGGGGAACCCCTGAAGCTTTCTTT.

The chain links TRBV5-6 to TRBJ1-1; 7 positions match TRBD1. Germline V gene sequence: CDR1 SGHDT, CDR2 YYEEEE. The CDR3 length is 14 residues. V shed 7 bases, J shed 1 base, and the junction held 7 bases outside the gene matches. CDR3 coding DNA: TGTGCCAGCCAAGACAGACAGGGGAACACTGAAGCTTTCTTT. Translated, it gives CASQDRQGNTEAFF.

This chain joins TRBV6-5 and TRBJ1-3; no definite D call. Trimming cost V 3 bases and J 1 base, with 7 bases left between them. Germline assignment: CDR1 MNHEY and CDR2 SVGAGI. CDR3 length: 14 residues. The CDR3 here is CASSYRGSGNTIYF. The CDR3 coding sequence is TGTGCCAGCAGTTATCGGGGATCTGGAAACACCATATATTTT.

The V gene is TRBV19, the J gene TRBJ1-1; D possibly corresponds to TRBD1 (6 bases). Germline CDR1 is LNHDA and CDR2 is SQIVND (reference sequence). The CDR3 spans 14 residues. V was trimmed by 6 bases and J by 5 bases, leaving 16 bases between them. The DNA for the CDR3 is TGTGCCAGTAGGTCAGGGGCGGAAAGGACTGAAGCTTTCTTT. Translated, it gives CASRSGAERTEAFF.

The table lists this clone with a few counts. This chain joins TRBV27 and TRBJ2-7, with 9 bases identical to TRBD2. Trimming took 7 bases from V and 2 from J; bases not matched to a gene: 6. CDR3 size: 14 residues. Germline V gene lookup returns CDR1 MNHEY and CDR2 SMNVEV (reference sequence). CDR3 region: CASNSLAGAYEQYF. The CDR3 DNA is TGTGCCAGCAACTCCTTAGCGGGGGCCTACGAGCAGTACTTC.

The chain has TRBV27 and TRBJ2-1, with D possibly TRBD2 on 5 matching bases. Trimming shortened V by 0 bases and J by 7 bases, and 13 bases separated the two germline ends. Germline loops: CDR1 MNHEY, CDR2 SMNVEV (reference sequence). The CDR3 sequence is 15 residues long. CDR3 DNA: TGTGCCAGCAGTTTATCCACAGCGGTTTTTAATGAGCAGTTCTTC. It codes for CASSLSTAVFNEQFF.

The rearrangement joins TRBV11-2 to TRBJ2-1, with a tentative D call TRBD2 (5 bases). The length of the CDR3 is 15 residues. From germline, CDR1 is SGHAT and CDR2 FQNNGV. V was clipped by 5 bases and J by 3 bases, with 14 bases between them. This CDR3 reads CASSRTRAGYNEQFF. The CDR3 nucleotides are TGTGCCAGCAGCCGCACTAGGGCGGGCTACAATGAGCAGTTCTTC.

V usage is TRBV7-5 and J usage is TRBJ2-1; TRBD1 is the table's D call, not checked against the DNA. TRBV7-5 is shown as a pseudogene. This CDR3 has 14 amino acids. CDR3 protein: CARSLGHRYNEQFF. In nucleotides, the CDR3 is TGTGCCAGAAGCTTAGGGCACAGATACAATGAGCAGTTCTTC.

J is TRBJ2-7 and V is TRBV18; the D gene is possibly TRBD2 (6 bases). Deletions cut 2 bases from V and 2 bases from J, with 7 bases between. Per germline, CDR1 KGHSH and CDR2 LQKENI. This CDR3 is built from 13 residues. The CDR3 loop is CASSPSGPYEQYF. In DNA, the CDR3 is TGTGCCAGCTCACCAAGCGGGCCCTACGAGCAGTACTTC.

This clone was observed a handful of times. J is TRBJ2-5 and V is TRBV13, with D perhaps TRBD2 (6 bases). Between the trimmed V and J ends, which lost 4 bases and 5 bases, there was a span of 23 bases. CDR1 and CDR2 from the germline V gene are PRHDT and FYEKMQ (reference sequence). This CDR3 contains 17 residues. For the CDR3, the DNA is TGTGCCAGCAGCTCCCTGACAGTCAGTGATGGAGGGGAGACCCAGTACTTC. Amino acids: CASSSLTVSDGGETQYF.

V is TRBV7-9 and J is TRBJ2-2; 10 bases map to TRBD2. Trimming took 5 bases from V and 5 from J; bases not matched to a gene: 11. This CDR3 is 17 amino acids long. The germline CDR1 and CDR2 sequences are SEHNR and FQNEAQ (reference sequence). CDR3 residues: CASSLTAGGLLTGELFF. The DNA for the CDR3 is TGTGCCAGCAGCCTAACAGCGGGAGGGTTATTAACCGGGGAGCTGTTTTTT.

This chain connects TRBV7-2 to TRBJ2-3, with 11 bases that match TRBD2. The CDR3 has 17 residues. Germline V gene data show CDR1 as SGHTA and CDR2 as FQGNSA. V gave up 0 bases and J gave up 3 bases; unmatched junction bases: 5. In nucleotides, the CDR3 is TGTGCCAGCAGCTTAGCGTTGACTAGCGGGGTGACAGATACGCAGTATTTT. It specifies CASSLALTSGVTDTQYF.